This T cell receptor beta chain comes out of a study of T cells after yellow fever vaccination. This CDR3 is built from 13 residues. V was cut by 5 bases and J by 7 bases, with 11 bases left in between. Per germline, CDR1 SGHTA and CDR2 FQGNSA. Whole-study results and caveats: Researchers cautioned that FACS-sorted repertoires could harbor abundant clonotypes contaminating from the bulk population. Booster samples showed a return of most primary-vaccination clones (roughly 96% CD4, approximately 85% CD8).

This clonotype appeared many times. The antigen is undetermined. Via MiXCR, TCRdb re-called the 5' RACE reads, giving one row per CDR3 protein. The data hold 250,000 or so distinct CDR3 sequences, with roughly 3.5% observed a single time. The sequenced sample was PBMCs, obtained 15 days after the yellow fever booster vaccination. This clonotype was sampled from a man younger than 30 who received the YFV17D yellow fever vaccine. The chain employs TRBV7-2 and TRBJ2-2, with D possibly TRBD1 on 6 matching bases. The CDR3 DNA reads as TGTGCCAGCAGCAGAACAGGGAACGGGGAGCTGTTTTTT. This gives the protein CASSRTGNGELFF.